The 4 T cell receptor beta chains in this list originate from one sample, sequenced in a study of tumor-infiltrating lymphocytes in primary liver carcinoma. From around 20-30 mg of unsorted bulk tissue, DNA and RNA were co-extracted together. The investigators made TCR beta cDNA from about 500 ng total RNA, using a constant-region primer. Three nested multiplex PCR rounds, a slightly modified ARM-PCR, produced the libraries for TCR beta. Researchers ran the first two PCR rounds for roughly 10 cycles each with TRBV1-TRBV30 forward primers and a C-beta reverse primer. TCRdb re-derived calls from the multiplex PCR reads in MiXCR, one entry per CDR3 protein. The sample has approximately 100,000 distinct CDR3 sequences, 55% to 80% seen once. Sequenced: liver tumor tissue from sampling region 2. Subset specified: tumor region T2, inferior pole. Receptors were obtained from a woman aged 55-70 years with primary liver carcinoma and hepatitis B virus infection.

With respect to this clonotype: Being one base from a much bigger clone, this may be a read error. The chain combines TRBV7-9 with TRBJ2-2; D unclear. Germline V lookup: CDR1 SEHNR, CDR2 FQNEAQ (reference sequence). The CDR3 runs 15 residues. The V end was cut by 5 bases, the J end by 4 bases, with 14 bases between. The DNA for the CDR3 is TGTGCCAGCAGCCTTCTCGCTGCGAGCACCGGGGAGCTGTTTTTT. This codes for CASSLLAASTGELFF.

As DNA, the CDR3 is TGTGCCAGCGCTGGGATCATTAACACAGATACGCAGTATTTT. Translating it yields CASAGIINTDTQYF. This rearrangement joins TRBV6-2 or TRBV6-3 to TRBJ2-3; D remains unclear. This CDR3 has 14 residues. The ends were cut back, 8 bases at V and 2 bases at J, with 14 bases in the middle. Germline V gene data show CDR1 as MNHEY and CDR2 as SVGEGT.

Regarding this clonotype: The conserved final phenylalanine or tryptophan is absent from the CDR3, which likely points to a read error. V gene TRBV6-1 combines with J gene TRBJ2-1; 9 bases agree with TRBD1. The germline V gene has CDR1 MNHNS and CDR2 SASEGT. The CDR3 spans 16 residues. The CDR3 loop is CVSRGQGHGSYNEQFL. The CDR3 nucleotides are TGTGTCAGCAGGGGACAGGGACACGGCTCCTACAATGAGCAGTTCTTA.

The table lists this clonotype with a few counts. Since a much larger clone is just one base distant, this may be a read error. The chain couples TRBV4-1 to TRBJ2-7; 9 positions agree with TRBD1. The CDR3 length is 15 residues. The germline V gene encodes CDR1 MGHRA and CDR2 YSYEKL. The CDR3: CASSQARQGEYERYF. CDR3 sequence (DNA): TGCGCCAGCAGCCAAGCCAGACAGGGGGAGTACGAGCGGTACTTC.